The source of this T cell receptor (beta chain) is a study of Graves' ophthalmopathy and Graves' hyperthyroidism. Investigators amplified TCR beta CDR3 regions from RNA transcripts. Investigators did first-round RT-PCR with HTBI primers, then second-round multiplex PCR. From the multiplex PCR reads, TCRdb called clonotypes with MiXCR, one entry per CDR3 protein. The sample records some 1.1 million distinct CDR3 sequences, roughly two fifths being singletons. The length of the CDR3 is 13 residues. Germline CDR1 and CDR2: LNHDA and SQIVND (reference sequence). A note on this clonotype: Relative to the germline gene, one junction end is altered; a read error may explain this.

The TCR originated in an adult man with Graves' hyperthyroidism. Sequenced sample: peripheral blood or thyroid tissue (not recorded which). The chain couples TRBV19 to TRBJ1-1, with TRBD1 as a possible D gene (5 bases). The CDR3 DNA is TGTGCCAGCAGTACTAGGGGCGACACTGAAGCTTTCTTT. Translated, it gives CASSTRGDTEAFF. The full variable domain, with the rest looked up from reference TRBV19 and TRBJ1-1, is DGGITQSPKYLFRKEGQNVTLSCEQNLNHDAMYWYRQDPGQGLRLIYYSQIVNDFQKGDIAEGYSVSREKKESFPLTVTSAQKNPTAFYLCASSTRGDTEAFFGQGTRLTVV.